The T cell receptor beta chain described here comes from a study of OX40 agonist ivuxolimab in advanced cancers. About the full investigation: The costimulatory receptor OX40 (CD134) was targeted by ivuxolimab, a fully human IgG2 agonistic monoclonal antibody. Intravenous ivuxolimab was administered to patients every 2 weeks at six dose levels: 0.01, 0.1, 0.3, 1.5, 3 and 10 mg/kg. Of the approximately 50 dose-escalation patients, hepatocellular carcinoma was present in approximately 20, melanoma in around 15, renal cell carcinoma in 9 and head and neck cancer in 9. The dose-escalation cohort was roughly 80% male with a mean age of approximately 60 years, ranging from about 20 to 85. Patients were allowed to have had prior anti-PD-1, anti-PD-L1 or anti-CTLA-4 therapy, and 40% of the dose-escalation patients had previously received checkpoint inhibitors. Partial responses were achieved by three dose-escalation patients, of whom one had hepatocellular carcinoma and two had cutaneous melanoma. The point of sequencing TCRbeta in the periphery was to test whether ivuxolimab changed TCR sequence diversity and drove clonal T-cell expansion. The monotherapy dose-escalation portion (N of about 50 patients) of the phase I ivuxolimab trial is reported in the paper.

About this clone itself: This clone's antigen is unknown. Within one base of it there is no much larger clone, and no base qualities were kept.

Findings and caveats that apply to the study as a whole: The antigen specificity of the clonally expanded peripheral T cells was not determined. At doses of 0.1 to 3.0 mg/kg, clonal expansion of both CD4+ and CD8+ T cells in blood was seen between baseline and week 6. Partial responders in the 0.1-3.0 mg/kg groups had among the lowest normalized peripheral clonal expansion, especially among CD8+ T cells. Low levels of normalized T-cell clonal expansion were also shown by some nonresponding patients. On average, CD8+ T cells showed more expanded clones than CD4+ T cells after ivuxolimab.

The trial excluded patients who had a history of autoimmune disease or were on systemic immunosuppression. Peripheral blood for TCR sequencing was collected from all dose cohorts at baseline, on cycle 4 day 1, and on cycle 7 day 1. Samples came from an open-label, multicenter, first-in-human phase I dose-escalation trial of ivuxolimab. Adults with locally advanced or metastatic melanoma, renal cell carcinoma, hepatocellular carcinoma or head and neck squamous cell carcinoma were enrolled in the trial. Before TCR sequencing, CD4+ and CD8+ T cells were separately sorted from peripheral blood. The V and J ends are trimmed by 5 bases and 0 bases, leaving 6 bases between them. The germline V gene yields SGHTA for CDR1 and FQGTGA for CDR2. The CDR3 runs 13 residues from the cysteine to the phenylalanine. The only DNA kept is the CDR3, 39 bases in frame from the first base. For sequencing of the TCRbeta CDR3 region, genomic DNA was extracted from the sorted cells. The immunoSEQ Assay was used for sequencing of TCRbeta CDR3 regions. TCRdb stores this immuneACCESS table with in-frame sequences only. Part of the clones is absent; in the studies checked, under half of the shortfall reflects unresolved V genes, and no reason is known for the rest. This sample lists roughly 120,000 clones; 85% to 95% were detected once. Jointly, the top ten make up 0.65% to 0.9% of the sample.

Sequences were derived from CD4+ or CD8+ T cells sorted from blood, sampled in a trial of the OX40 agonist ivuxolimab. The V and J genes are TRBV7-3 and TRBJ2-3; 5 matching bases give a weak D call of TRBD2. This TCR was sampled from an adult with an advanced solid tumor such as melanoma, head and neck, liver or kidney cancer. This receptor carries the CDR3 CASSRTSTDTQYF. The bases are TGTGCCAGCAGCCGGACTAGCACAGATACGCAGTATTTT.